The 20 T cell receptor beta chains presented below share a single source sample, sequenced in a study of lymphopenia after photon versus proton radiotherapy. TCRdb keeps only in-frame clones here, not all; method: immunoSEQ multiplex PCR. Found here are 75,000 to 95,000 clones, more than 70% of them singletons; the top ten hold 1.3% to 1.5%. The material was peripheral blood, obtained from a patient treated with proton-based radiotherapy. These receptors all stem from a man aged 55 to 70 with pancreatic cancer.

CDR3 in DNA: TGCGCCAGCAGCTTCGGAGGCCGCACAGATACGCAGTATTTT. Its protein is CASSFGGRTDTQYF. The V and J genes are TRBV5-1 and TRBJ2-3; D is perhaps TRBD2 (5 bases). The CDR3 runs 14 residues. Germline CDR1 reads SGHRS; CDR2 reads YFSETQ. The germline V and J ends were trimmed by 2 bases and 1 base, with 8 bases remaining between them.

J is TRBJ1-1 and V is TRBV2; D unclear. Germline assignment: CDR1 SNHLY and CDR2 FYNNEI. CDR3 length: 11 residues. Trimming took off 7 bases at V and 1 base at J, with 4 bases between the two ends. The CDR3 coding sequence is TGTGCCAGCATTCGGAACACTGAAGCTTTCTTT. Amino acids: CASIRNTEAFF.

This clone occurred once. The rearrangement links TRBV9 to TRBJ2-1, with 9 bases fitting TRBD1. This CDR3 has 15 residues. Germline V lookup: CDR1 SGDLS, CDR2 YYNGEE. Germline trimming cut 4 bases from V and 5 bases from J; bases unmatched to any gene: 7. CDR3 nucleotides: TGTGCCAGCAGCCCAGGGACAGGGCCGGACAATGAGCAGTTCTTC. Protein sequence: CASSPGTGPDNEQFF.

V and J are TRBV21-1 and TRBJ2-7; the table gives TRBD2 as D, unverified against the DNA. TRBV21-1 is a listed pseudogene. The CDR3 consists of 15 residues. DNA for the CDR3: TGTGCCAGCGGACGATTGGAGCGGGAGAGCCGCGAGCAGTACTTC. Its translation is CASGRLERESREQYF.

The J gene is TRBJ1-4, the V gene TRBV28; 10 positions match TRBD1. This CDR3 spans 15 amino acids. Germline V gene sequence: CDR1 MDHEN, CDR2 SYDVKM. V lost 2 bases to trimming and J lost 8 bases; unmatched junction nucleotides: 5. CDR3 in amino acids: CASSLTGTGVEKLFF. CDR3 coding DNA: TGTGCCAGCAGTTTAACCGGGACAGGGGTCGAAAAACTGTTTTTT.

The chain uses TRBV29-1 and TRBJ1-1; a weak D match, TRBD1 (5 bases). The CDR3 is made up of 13 amino acids. The ends were cut back, 7 bases at V and 1 base at J, with 13 bases in the middle. The V gene's germline CDR1 is SQVTM and CDR2 ANQGSEA. CDR3 protein: CSARDGSNTEAFF. The CDR3 coding sequence is TGCAGCGCCCGGGACGGTTCGAACACTGAAGCTTTCTTT.

The rearrangement uses TRBV11-2 and TRBJ2-1; 10 bases match TRBD2. J was trimmed by 3 bases and V by 6 bases; bases with no gene match: 8. This CDR3 is 16 amino acids long. CDR1 is SGHAT, CDR2 FQNNGV, per germline. Here the CDR3 DNA reads TGTGCCAGCAGACCGACTAGCGGGTATAGCTACAATGAGCAGTTCTTC. This sequence encodes CASRPTSGYSYNEQFF.

The V call is TRBV28, the J call TRBJ2-3; TRBD1 matches at 7 bases. This CDR3 has 14 residues. V shed 4 bases and J 5 bases; nucleotides not matched to a gene: 6. CDR1 and CDR2 (germline): MDHEN, SYDVKM. The CDR3 region has the DNA TGTGCCAGCAGTTCACGGGACAGCGGAGATACGCAGTATTTT. Amino acids: CASSSRDSGDTQYF.

This chain joins TRBV27 and TRBJ2-6, with D perhaps TRBD1 (5 bases). Deletions cut 1 base from V and 0 bases from J, with 7 bases between. In germline, CDR1 is MNHEY, CDR2 SMNVEV (reference sequence). The CDR3 is 16 amino acids. The CDR3 sequence: CASSLLGVSGANVLTF. The DNA of the CDR3 is TGTGCCAGCAGTTTATTAGGGGTCTCTGGGGCCAACGTCCTGACTTTC. The whole variable domain, filled in from reference TRBV27 and TRBJ2-6, reads EAQVTQNPRYLITVTGKKLTVTCSQNMNHEYMSWYRQDPGLGLRQIYYSMNVEVTDKGDVPEGYKVSRKEKRNFPLILESPSPNQTSLYFCASSLLGVSGANVLTFGAGSRLTVL.

V and J are TRBV7-6 and TRBJ2-2; the match to TRBD2 covers 8 bases. This CDR3 has 20 residues. Germline CDR1 is SGHVS and CDR2 is FNYEAQ. J was trimmed by 0 bases and V by 5 bases; bases with no gene match: 17. The DNA for the CDR3 is TGTGCCAGCAGCCGGGCTTCTTTAGCGGGACTGACTTCGAACACCGGGGAGCTGTTTTTT. It is translated as CASSRASLAGLTSNTGELFF.

CDR3 sequence reads: CAWTLGGPNSYTF. The CDR3 DNA follows: TGTGCCTGGACCTTGGGGGGGCCGAATAGCTACACCTTC. The chain couples TRBV30 to TRBJ1-2, with D maybe TRBD1 (6 bases). Trimming stripped 4 bases from V and 9 bases from J, with 18 bases between. The germline gives CDR1 GTSNPN, CDR2 SVGIG (reference sequence). The CDR3 is 13 amino acids.

The rearrangement links TRBV18 to TRBJ2-3, with a tentative D call TRBD2 (6 bases). The CDR3 sequence is 18 residues long. The germline gives CDR1 KGHSH, CDR2 LQKENI. V was cut by 3 bases and J by 2 bases, with 21 bases left in between. This CDR3 reads CASSPFYPGTSHTDTQYF. The CDR3 coding sequence is TGTGCCAGCTCACCCTTTTATCCAGGGACTTCCCACACAGATACGCAGTATTTT.

This chain connects TRBV10-1 to TRBJ2-1, with 10 bases lining up with TRBD2. The CDR3 spans 15 residues. The J segment lost 2 bases and the V segment lost 5 bases, leaving 3 bases of the junction unmatched. The V gene's germline CDR1 is WNHNN and CDR2 SYGVQD (reference sequence). The CDR3 DNA reads TGCGCCAGCAGTCCTAGCGGGAGTGCCTACAATGAGCAGTTCTTC. This encodes CASSPSGSAYNEQFF.

V and J are TRBV11-3 and TRBJ1-1; a possible D gene is TRBD1 (6 bases). In germline, CDR1 is SGHNT, CDR2 YENEEA. Trimming took off 2 bases at V and 3 bases at J, with 7 bases between the two ends. The CDR3 is 13 amino acids. CDR3 DNA sequence: TGTGCCAGCAGCTTATACAGGGACACTGAAGCTTTCTTT. This translates into CASSLYRDTEAFF.

This clone was seen once. This rearrangement joins TRBV28 to TRBJ2-7; 9 bases map to TRBD1. The CDR3 contains 15 residues. Looked up from germline, CDR1 is MDHEN and CDR2 is SYDVKM. V gave up 6 bases and J gave up 0 bases; unmatched junction bases: 6. This CDR3 is CASRKTGGPSYEQYF. CDR3 coding DNA: TGTGCCAGCAGAAAGACAGGGGGTCCCTCCTACGAGCAGTACTTC.

This clone was found once. The V gene is TRBV27, the J gene TRBJ2-7, with 7 bases matching TRBD1. Trimming removed 9 bases from V and 2 bases from J; junction bases left unmatched: 7. The CDR3 runs to 13 residues. Germline V CDR1 and CDR2: MNHEY, SMNVEV (reference sequence). In DNA form, the CDR3 reads TGTGCCAGTTCCCGGACAGGCCCCTACGAGCAGTACTTC. Its protein is CASSRTGPYEQYF.

The V call is TRBV19, the J call TRBJ2-5, with TRBD2 identical over 7 bases. CDR1 and CDR2 from the germline V gene are LNHDA and SQIVND (reference sequence). The CDR3 is made up of 15 amino acids. V lost 3 bases, J lost 2 bases, and 6 bases stayed unmatched. DNA of the CDR3: TGTGCCAGTAGTATTGTTGCGGGGGTACAAGAGACCCAGTACTTC. Translation: CASSIVAGVQETQYF. Full variable domain (outside the CDR3, taken from reference TRBV19 and TRBJ2-5): DGGITQSPKYLFRKEGQNVTLSCEQNLNHDAMYWYRQDPGQGLRLIYYSQIVNDFQKGDIAEGYSVSREKKESFPLTVTSAQKNPTAFYLCASSIVAGVQETQYFGPGTRLLVL.

The rearrangement links TRBV28 to TRBJ1-1; D call uncertain. Germline values: CDR1 MDHEN, CDR2 SYDVKM. This CDR3 spans 13 amino acids. V dropped 2 bases and J dropped 10 bases, with 14 bases sitting between them. CDR3 region: CASSLPTPFAAFF. CDR3 nucleotide sequence: TGTGCCAGCAGTTTACCGACCCCATTCGCAGCTTTCTTT.

This sequence joins TRBV5-8 and TRBJ2-2; 12 bases are a match to TRBD1. V trimming: 6 bases; J trimming: 1 base; junction bases outside the gene matches: 4. Germline V gene data show CDR1 as SGHTS and CDR2 as YDEGEE. The CDR3 runs to 16 residues. The CDR3 coding sequence is TGTGCCAGCACGGGACAGGGGGCCGTGAACACCGGGGAGCTGTTTTTT. Translation gives CASTGQGAVNTGELFF.

The chain employs TRBV11-2 and TRBJ2-7; D is unclear. With 2 bases removed from V and 0 bases from J, the gap between germline ends came to 11 bases. Germline V gene sequence: CDR1 SGHAT, CDR2 FQNNGV. This CDR3 region has 15 residues. CDR3 sequence (DNA): TGTGCCAGCAGCTTATCCCGGGTGAGCTCCTACGAGCAGTACTTC. The encoded protein is CASSLSRVSSYEQYF.